These T cell receptor beta chains were read from a single sample in a study of cytomegalovirus exposure and HLA in healthy donors. Clones were sequenced by immunoSEQ multiplex PCR, and TCRdb holds only the in-frame ones, with some missing. The table lists 100,000 or so clones, over 60% of them singletons. Sequencing input: PBMCs. The source is a male donor in good health and CMV-seropositive. CDR3s include the opening cysteine and the closing phenylalanine or tryptophan. D genes are given only for firm matches. Size values are once, few and many counts, or a class for expanded clones, and some rows have none.

clone_size: once; d_call: -; v_call: TRBV7-3; j_call: TRBJ2-5; cdr3_nt: TGTGCCAGCAGTCCCGGGGGTTTCCAAGAGACCCAGTACTTC; cdr3_aa: CASSPGGFQETQYF
clone_size: -; d_call: TRBD2; v_call: TRBV27; j_call: TRBJ2-1; cdr3_nt: TGTGCCAGCAGTTTAGGTCGGACTAGCGCCCTCGGGGAGCAGTTCTTC; cdr3_aa: CASSLGRTSALGEQFF
clone_size: -; d_call: TRBD1; v_call: TRBV2; j_call: TRBJ2-7; cdr3_nt: TGTGCCAGCAGTGAAACGACAGGGCTGGAGCAGTACTTC; cdr3_aa: CASSETTGLEQYF
clone_size: -; d_call: TRBD1; v_call: TRBV9; j_call: TRBJ2-1; cdr3_nt: TGTGCCAGCAGCGTAGAGGGTAGGGGGCAGAACAATGAGCAGTTCTTC; cdr3_aa: CASSVEGRGQNNEQFF
clone_size: once; d_call: -; v_call: TRBV5-1; j_call: TRBJ2-7; cdr3_nt: TGCGCCAGCAGCTTACAGGGCTACGAGCAGTACTTC; cdr3_aa: CASSLQGYEQYF
clone_size: -; d_call: -; v_call: TRBV28; j_call: TRBJ2-5; cdr3_nt: TGTGCCAGCAGCGCGCCGGGAACGATAGGGGAGACCCAGTACTTC; cdr3_aa: CASSAPGTIGETQYF
clone_size: -; d_call: -; v_call: TRBV4-2; j_call: TRBJ1-1; cdr3_nt: TGTGCCAGCAGCCAAGACAGGGGCACTGAAGCTTTCTTT; cdr3_aa: CASSQDRGTEAFF
clone_size: -; d_call: -; v_call: TRBV7-6; j_call: TRBJ2-2; cdr3_nt: TGTGCCAGCACCTCGAACACCATGGACACCGGGGAGCTGTTTTTT; cdr3_aa: CASTSNTMDTGELFF
clone_size: once; d_call: -; v_call: TRBV9; j_call: TRBJ1-3; cdr3_nt: TGTGCCAGCAGCGTAGTGGCAGGGGAAAACACCATATATTTT; cdr3_aa: CASSVVAGENTIYF
clone_size: -; d_call: TRBD1; v_call: TRBV5-1; j_call: TRBJ1-1; cdr3_nt: TGCGCCAGCAGGCGGGACAGTCTGAACACTGAAGCTTTCTTT; cdr3_aa: CASRRDSLNTEAFF
clone_size: -; d_call: -; v_call: TRBV4-3; j_call: TRBJ2-4; cdr3_nt: TGCGCCAGCAGCCAAGATCTGGGTCGCAGGGCGTGGATTCAGTACTTC; cdr3_aa: CASSQDLGRRAWIQYF
clone_size: -; d_call: -; v_call: TRBV18; j_call: TRBJ1-4; cdr3_nt: TGTGCCAGCTCACCGGGAGATGAAAAACTGTTTTTT; cdr3_aa: CASSPGDEKLFF
clone_size: -; d_call: TRBD1; v_call: TRBV19; j_call: TRBJ1-1; cdr3_nt: TGTGCCAGTAGTTCCACAGGGGCGGTCACTGAAGCTTTCTTT; cdr3_aa: CASSSTGAVTEAFF
clone_size: -; d_call: -; v_call: TRBV4-2; j_call: TRBJ1-5; cdr3_nt: TGTGCCAGCAGCCAAGATTATCGACATCCCAATCAGCCCCAGCATTTT; cdr3_aa: CASSQDYRHPNQPQHF
clone_size: -; d_call: -; v_call: TRBV28; j_call: TRBJ2-1; cdr3_nt: TGTGCCAGCAGTTTATCGGGGGCAGGGGGTTGGAATGAGCAGTTCTTC; cdr3_aa: CASSLSGAGGWNEQFF
clone_size: -; d_call: -; v_call: TRBV7-9; j_call: TRBJ2-1; cdr3_nt: TGTGCCAGCAGCTTGGAGGGGACCAACAATGAGCAGTTCTTC; cdr3_aa: CASSLEGTNNEQFF
clone_size: -; d_call: -; v_call: TRBV7-9; j_call: TRBJ1-2; cdr3_nt: TGTGCCAGCAGCTTAAGGAGCGGGTTTCGCTACACCTTC; cdr3_aa: CASSLRSGFRYTF
clone_size: -; d_call: -; v_call: TRBV5-1; j_call: TRBJ1-1; cdr3_nt: TGCGCCAGCAGCAGCACAGGGTTGAACACTGAAGCTTTCTTT; cdr3_aa: CASSSTGLNTEAFF
clone_size: -; d_call: -; v_call: TRBV19; j_call: TRBJ1-5; cdr3_nt: TGTGCCAGTAGTATTGTAGCAGGGGTGCCATACAATCAGCCCCAGCATTTT; cdr3_aa: CASSIVAGVPYNQPQHF
clone_size: -; d_call: TRBD2; v_call: TRBV28; j_call: TRBJ2-7; cdr3_nt: TGTGCCAGCAGTTCCTCTAGCGGGATCTACGAGCAGTACTTC; cdr3_aa: CASSSSSGIYEQYF
clone_size: -; d_call: -; v_call: TRBV10-3; j_call: TRBJ1-5; cdr3_nt: TGTGCCACCTACGACCTCGACAGCATCAATCAGCCCCAGCATTTT; cdr3_aa: CATYDLDSINQPQHF
clone_size: -; d_call: TRBD2; v_call: TRBV2; j_call: TRBJ2-7; cdr3_nt: TGTGCCAGCCTTAGCGGGAGGGGGGACTACGAGCAGTACTTC; cdr3_aa: CASLSGRGDYEQYF
clone_size: -; d_call: -; v_call: TRBV27; j_call: TRBJ2-1; cdr3_nt: TGTGCCAGCAGTTTAGAGGGCGGTATGAATGAGCAGTTCTTC; cdr3_aa: CASSLEGGMNEQFF
clone_size: -; d_call: TRBD1; v_call: TRBV28; j_call: TRBJ1-2; cdr3_nt: TGTGCCAGCAGATCAGGACAGGGGGTGGTCGGCGGCTACACCTTC; cdr3_aa: CASRSGQGVVGGYTF
clone_size: few; d_call: TRBD1; v_call: TRBV7-8; j_call: TRBJ1-1; cdr3_nt: TGTGCCAGCAGCCCCCACGGGACAGGGAACACTGAAGCTTTCTTT; cdr3_aa: CASSPHGTGNTEAFF
clone_size: few; d_call: TRBD1; v_call: TRBV30; j_call: TRBJ1-2; cdr3_nt: TGTGCCTGGAGCGGGACAGGGCTTTTTAACTATGGCTACACCTTC; cdr3_aa: CAWSGTGLFNYGYTF
clone_size: few; d_call: -; v_call: TRBV2; j_call: TRBJ2-3; cdr3_nt: TGTGCCAGCAGCGTGGACTATCTGATAACCGGAGATACGCAGTATTTT; cdr3_aa: CASSVDYLITGDTQYF
clone_size: -; d_call: -; v_call: TRBV10-3; j_call: TRBJ1-1; cdr3_nt: TGTGCCATCAGTGTGGCTGAAAACACTGAAGCTTTCTTT; cdr3_aa: CAISVAENTEAFF
clone_size: -; d_call: TRBD1; v_call: TRBV4-3; j_call: TRBJ1-5; cdr3_nt: TGCGCCAGCAGCCAAGAAGTTGGGCTAGGTGACAGGGGCAATCAGCCCCAGCATTTT; cdr3_aa: CASSQEVGLGDRGNQPQHF
clone_size: -; d_call: TRBD2; v_call: TRBV7-7; j_call: TRBJ2-7; cdr3_nt: TGTGCCAGCAGCTTATGGGAGGGAACGCAGGAGCAGTACTTC; cdr3_aa: CASSLWEGTQEQYF
clone_size: -; d_call: TRBD1; v_call: TRBV27; j_call: TRBJ2-1; cdr3_nt: TGTGCCAGCAGTTTATCTCAGGGGGCGGAGCAGTTCTTC; cdr3_aa: CASSLSQGAEQFF
clone_size: -; d_call: -; v_call: TRBV5-4; j_call: TRBJ2-5; cdr3_nt: TGTGCCAGCAGCATGAAACAAGGAGGGGCAATCGAGACCCAGTACTTC; cdr3_aa: CASSMKQGGAIETQYF
clone_size: -; d_call: TRBD1; v_call: TRBV2; j_call: TRBJ2-7; cdr3_nt: TGTGCCAGCACCCATGACAGGGAACCCTACGAGCAGTACTTC; cdr3_aa: CASTHDREPYEQYF
clone_size: -; d_call: -; v_call: TRBV29-1; j_call: TRBJ2-5; cdr3_nt: TGCAGCGTTGCACGCGGGTTAGAGACCCAGTACTTC; cdr3_aa: CSVARGLETQYF
clone_size: -; d_call: -; v_call: TRBV11-3; j_call: TRBJ2-1; cdr3_nt: TGTGCCAGCAGCTTAACACAGGGTACTGAGCAGTTCTTC; cdr3_aa: CASSLTQGTEQFF
clone_size: few; d_call: TRBD1; v_call: TRBV5-1; j_call: TRBJ2-3; cdr3_nt: TGCGCCAGCAGCTTGACAGGGGGCCAACCTGTAAAAACGCAGTATTTT; cdr3_aa: CASSLTGGQPVKTQYF
clone_size: -; d_call: TRBD1; v_call: TRBV29-1; j_call: TRBJ1-2; cdr3_nt: TGCAGCGTTGAGGGGGGGGCGGGGACAGGGGGCACCTATGGCTACACCTTC; cdr3_aa: CSVEGGAGTGGTYGYTF
clone_size: -; d_call: -; v_call: TRBV6-5; j_call: TRBJ1-3; cdr3_nt: TGTGCCAGCAGTTACACAGGGTCCTCTGGAAACACCATATATTTT; cdr3_aa: CASSYTGSSGNTIYF
clone_size: -; d_call: -; v_call: TRBV13; j_call: TRBJ1-1; cdr3_nt: TGTGCCAGCAGCTTTAGACAGAACACTGAAGCTTTCTTT; cdr3_aa: CASSFRQNTEAFF
clone_size: few; d_call: -; v_call: TRBV30; j_call: TRBJ1-1; cdr3_nt: TGTGCCTGGGGTGGAAGCACGTACTGGAGGAACACTGAAGCTTTCTTT; cdr3_aa: CAWGGSTYWRNTEAFF
clone_size: -; d_call: TRBD2; v_call: TRBV19; j_call: TRBJ2-7; cdr3_nt: TGTGCCAGTAGCCCCGGACTAGCCTCCTACGAGCAGTACTTC; cdr3_aa: CASSPGLASYEQYF
clone_size: -; d_call: -; v_call: TRBV29-1; j_call: TRBJ1-3; cdr3_nt: TGCAGCGTTCGACGGGGATGGGGCTCTGGAAACACCATATATTTT; cdr3_aa: CSVRRGWGSGNTIYF